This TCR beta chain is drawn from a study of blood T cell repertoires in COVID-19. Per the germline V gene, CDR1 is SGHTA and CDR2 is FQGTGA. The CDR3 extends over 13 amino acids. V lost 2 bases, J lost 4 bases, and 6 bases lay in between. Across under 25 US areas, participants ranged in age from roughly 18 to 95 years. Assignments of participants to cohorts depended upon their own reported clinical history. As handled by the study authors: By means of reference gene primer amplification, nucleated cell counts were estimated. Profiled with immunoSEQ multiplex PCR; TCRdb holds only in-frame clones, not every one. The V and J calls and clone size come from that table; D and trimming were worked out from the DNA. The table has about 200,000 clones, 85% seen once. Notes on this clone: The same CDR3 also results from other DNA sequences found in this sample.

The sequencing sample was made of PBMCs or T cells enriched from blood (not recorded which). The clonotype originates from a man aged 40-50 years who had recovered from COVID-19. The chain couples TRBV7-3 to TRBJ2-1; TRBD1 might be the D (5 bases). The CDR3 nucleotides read TGTGCCAGCAGCTTACAGGGTTACAATGAGCAGTTCTTC. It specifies CASSLQGYNEQFF.